One sample yielded the 18 T cell receptor beta chains listed below, sequenced in a study of blood T cells in healthy people across ages. A J-beta primer mix and a sample-barcoded 5' primer were used in a second PCR of roughly 6 to 11 cycles. Via MiXCR, TCRdb re-called the 5' RACE reads, giving one row per CDR3 protein. The sample has under 750,000 distinct CDR3 sequences, roughly 43% seen once; the top ten hold about 22%. Sequenced input: blood. The receptors were gathered from an elderly man in good health.

This clonotype was picked up one time. The V call is TRBV6-6, the J call TRBJ2-3; 7 bases fit TRBD1. The CDR3 extends over 15 amino acids. The germline V gene encodes CDR1 MNHNY and CDR2 SVGAGI (reference sequence). V lost 6 bases, J lost 2 bases, and 8 bases stayed unmatched. As DNA, the CDR3 is TGTGCCAGCAGCCCCGGGACAGCCACCACAGATACGCAGTATTTT. Translating it yields CASSPGTATTDTQYF.

In this sample, this clonotype turned up a few times. The chain links TRBV20-1 to TRBJ2-5; D unresolved. The germline CDR1 and CDR2 sequences are DFQATT and SNEGSKA (reference sequence). Trimming left V 6 bases short and J 2 bases short, with 10 bases between. The CDR3 loop spans 12 amino acids. In DNA form, the CDR3 reads TGCAGTGCCCTCCTAGAACAAGAGACCCAGTACTTC. Residues: CSALLEQETQYF.

V and J are TRBV28 and TRBJ2-7, with D perhaps matching TRBD1 (5 bases). Deletions cut 5 bases from V and 2 bases from J, with 13 bases between. The CDR3 extends over 14 amino acids. CDR1 and CDR2 from the germline V gene are MDHEN and SYDVKM. CDR3 nucleotides: TGTGCCAGCAGTGTTCAGGGCCGCCCCTACGAGCAGTACTTC. As protein: CASSVQGRPYEQYF.

The chain couples TRBV7-2 to TRBJ2-3, with 7 bases identical to TRBD2. The CDR3 loop spans 16 amino acids. V was pared by 0 bases and J by 2 bases, with 5 bases of the junction left unmatched. Germline values: CDR1 SGHTA, CDR2 FQGNSA. The DNA for the CDR3 is TGTGCCAGCAGCTTAGCGGGGACTACGTACACAGATACGCAGTATTTT. Translating gives CASSLAGTTYTDTQYF.

There are a few counts of this clonotype. V gene TRBV4-3 combines with J gene TRBJ2-3; a weak D match, TRBD1 (6 bases). The germline V gene encodes CDR1 LGHNA and CDR2 YSLEER. The CDR3 has 15 residues. V lost 4 bases and J lost 3, with 14 bases in between. CDR3: CASSPQQGVTDTQYF. The CDR3 nucleotides are TGCGCCAGCAGCCCCCAACAGGGAGTAACAGATACGCAGTATTTT.

This clonotype came up once. The junction departs from germline at one end; a sequencing error may be responsible. The chain links TRBV20-1 to TRBJ2-7, with 9 nucleotides matching TRBD2. The CDR3 is 14 residues long. Germline CDR1 DFQATT, CDR2 SNEGSKA (reference sequence). Here the CDR3 DNA reads TGCAATGCTAGAGGCGCTAGCGGGACATACGAGCAGTACTTC. It codes for CNARGASGTYEQYF.

The chain carries TRBV7-9 and TRBJ2-5; D is perhaps TRBD1 (5 bases). V was clipped by 2 bases and J by 4 bases, with 11 bases between them. This CDR3 is built from 14 residues. Germline V gene lookup returns CDR1 SEHNR and CDR2 FQNEAQ (reference sequence). The CDR3: CASSLSQGGETQYF. CDR3 in DNA: TGTGCCAGCAGCTTAAGTCAGGGTGGAGAGACCCAGTACTTC.

This clonotype was counted a few times. The chain carries TRBV29-1 and TRBJ1-4, with TRBD1 identical over 7 bases. The CDR3 runs to 13 residues. Per germline, CDR1 SQVTM and CDR2 ANQGSEA. With 7 bases clipped from V and 8 bases from J, the junction kept 10 bases outside the gene matches. The CDR3 nucleotides are TGCAGCGCCTATGGGAGGGGGCACGAAAAACTGTTTTTT. Translated, it gives CSAYGRGHEKLFF.

J is TRBJ2-3 and V is TRBV9; the match to TRBD2 covers 7 bases. V was clipped by 2 bases and J by 5 bases; unmatched bases: 8. Germline loops: CDR1 SGDLS, CDR2 YYNGEE. The CDR3 consists of 15 residues. The CDR3 DNA sequence: TGTGCCAGCAGCGTGGACGGGGACTACCAAGATACGCAGTATTTT. Translating it yields CASSVDGDYQDTQYF.

The chain combines TRBV4-3 with TRBJ2-5; D remains unclear. V shed 1 base and J shed 4 bases, with 10 bases lying between them. The CDR3 is 14 amino acids. Germline CDR1 reads LGHNA; CDR2 reads YSLEER. The CDR3 spells CASSQGVNSETQYF. Written as DNA, the CDR3 is TGCGCCAGCAGCCAAGGGGTTAATTCAGAGACCCAGTACTTC.

The chain recombines TRBV30 with TRBJ1-5, with D unclear. Trimming took 5 bases from V and 1 from J, leaving 9 bases between them. This CDR3 has 13 amino acids. The germline V gene encodes CDR1 GTSNPN and CDR2 SVGIG (reference sequence). CDR3 region: CAWSPDSNQPQHF. In DNA form, the CDR3 reads TGTGCCTGGTCGCCGGACAGCAATCAGCCCCAGCATTTT.

This clonotype was seen a few times. The rearrangement joins TRBV7-2 to TRBJ1-2, with TRBD1 matching over 7 bases. This CDR3 comprises 14 residues. Germline V gene lookup returns CDR1 SGHTA and CDR2 FQGNSA. Trimming took 4 bases from V and 4 from J; bases not matched to a gene: 6. This CDR3 reads CASSSQGPGYGYTF. In DNA, the CDR3 is TGTGCCAGCAGCTCACAGGGGCCTGGCTATGGCTACACCTTC. The full variable domain, its missing parts supplied by reference TRBV7-2 and TRBJ1-2, is GAGVSQSPSNKVTEKGKDVELRCDPISGHTALYWYRQSLGQGLEFLIYFQGNSAPDKSGLPSDRFSAERTGGSVSTLTIQRTQQEDSAVYLCASSSQGPGYGYTFGSGTRLTVV.

This clonotype has only a few counts. DNA for the CDR3: TGTGCCAGCAGCTTAGCGGCACTAATAGACGAGCAGTTCTTC. Its translation is CASSLAALIDEQFF. The rearrangement links TRBV11-1 to TRBJ2-1, with D hard to call. Trimming cost V 0 bases and J 10 bases, with 13 bases left between them. The CDR3 runs 14 residues. Germline V gene sequence: CDR1 SGHAT, CDR2 FQDESV (reference sequence).

The genes are TRBV7-2 and TRBJ2-4; D assignment may be TRBD1 or TRBD2 (5 bases each). The J call is doubtful: the DNA matches TRBJ2-5 better. Germline CDR1 and CDR2: SGHTA and FQGNSA. There are 15 residues in the CDR3. The CDR3 DNA sequence: TGTGCCAGCAGCTTAGCGGCAGGGAGCCCAGAGACCCAGTACTTC. As protein: CASSLAAGSPETQYF.

The V call is TRBV9, the J call TRBJ2-5; 13 bases are shared with TRBD2. J lost 5 bases, V lost 0 bases, and 4 bases had no gene match. CDR1 SGDLS and CDR2 YYNGEE come from the germline V gene. CDR3 length equals 16 residues. CDR3: CASSVGLAGGTETQYF. The CDR3 DNA sequence: TGTGCCAGCAGCGTAGGACTAGCGGGGGGCACGGAGACCCAGTACTTC.

This clonotype was found a few times. V is TRBV20-1 and J is TRBJ2-3; weak D call: TRBD2 (5 bases). In germline, CDR1 is DFQATT, CDR2 SNEGSKA (reference sequence). Deletions cut 6 bases from V and 6 bases from J, with 16 bases between. This CDR3 is built from 13 residues. The CDR3 DNA sequence: TGCAGTGCATGGGAAGCCGGGAAGGATACGCAGTATTTT. Its translation: CSAWEAGKDTQYF.

The CDR3 DNA is TGCGCCAGCAGCCAAGGTGGACAGGGTCTATACGAGCAGTACTTC. Protein: CASSQGGQGLYEQYF. V and J are TRBV4-1 and TRBJ2-4, with TRBD1 matching 8 bases. TRBJ2-7 matches the DNA end more closely, so the J call is doubtful. CDR3 length: 15 residues. Germline values: CDR1 MGHRA, CDR2 YSYEKL.

This clonotype was picked up a small number of times. CDR3 bases: TGTGCCAGCAGTTTTTCCCAGGGGAGGTCCGAGCAGTACTTC. Translated, it gives CASSFSQGRSEQYF. V and J are TRBV12-3 or TRBV12-4 and TRBJ2-7, with D possibly being TRBD1 or TRBD2 (6 bases each). This CDR3 is 14 amino acids long. V lost 3 bases and J lost 6, with 15 bases in between.